This T cell receptor beta chain was sequenced during a study of blood T cells in healthy people across ages. Study at large: Capturing about one barcoded beta molecule per two T cells was achieved by template switching.

Every participating donor contributed 8 to 10 milliliters of peripheral blood through a draw. V was shortened by 7 bases and J by 0 bases, with 6 bases between the two germline ends. The germline gives CDR1 KGHDR, CDR2 SFDVKD. The CDR3 sequence is 13 residues long. With a J-beta primer mix and a sample-barcoded 5' primer, a second PCR ran roughly 6 to 12 cycles. Each cDNA molecule carried a tag from a template-switch adaptor that contained 12 random nucleotides. TCRdb independently ran MiXCR on the 5' RACE reads; one entry per CDR3 protein. The profile shows about 1.8 million distinct CDR3 sequences, around half of them singletons. Study-wide points: It was not known whether donors were CMV positive (a possible confounder of expanded clonotype changes).

Comments on this clonotype: What it binds is unknown.

The specimen sequenced was blood. The sequence was obtained from a woman in her thirties or forties in good health. This rearrangement joins TRBV24-1 to TRBJ1-5; no clear D. In nucleotides, the CDR3 is TGTGCCACCAGGCGGGATAGCAATCAGCCCCAGCATTTT. This sequence encodes CATRRDSNQPQHF.